This TCR beta chain comes out of a study of blood T cell repertoires in COVID-19. Trimming removed 0 bases from V and 9 bases from J, with 15 bases in between. CDR1 is MNHGY and CDR2 is SAAAGT in the germline V gene. The CDR3 consists of 15 residues. This clone was picked up a small number of times. Original analysis: The assay estimated nucleated cells by amplifying reference gene primers. Profiling relied on immunoSEQ multiplex PCR, and the TCRdb table lists in-frame clones only, not all of them. V and J calls and clone size come straight from that table; D and trimming were deduced from the DNA. This sample has fewer than 75,000 clones; about 92% occur once, and the top ten carry approximately 9%.

The sequenced sample consisted of peripheral blood. This TCR came from a human donor in a cohort sampled during active COVID-19. This chain connects TRBV6-8 to TRBJ1-5; no firm D call. The CDR3: CASSYSGPIGPPQHF. The CDR3 DNA reads TGTGCCAGCAGTTACTCGGGCCCCATAGGCCCGCCCCAGCATTTT.